There are a few counts of the clone carrying this TCR beta chain. Its antigen is not known. This entry belongs to a study of blood T cells in healthy people across ages. Study-level information: The capture of about one barcoded beta molecule per two T cells was achieved by template switching. Whole-study results and caveats: A roughly linear fall in TCR beta diversity per million T cells was seen with increasing age.

PCR was performed a second time for 7 to 11 cycles using a sample-barcoded 5' primer and a J-beta primer mix. TCRdb ran MiXCR on the 5' RACE reads and lists one entry per CDR3 protein. Counted here are hundreds of thousands of distinct CDR3 sequences, 49% occurring once; the ten biggest clones make up around a third. PBMCs were isolated at a quantity of at least 7 million per sample. J lost 7 bases, V lost 2 bases, and 6 bases had no gene match. The CDR3 length is 14 residues. The source of this sequence is an older woman in good health. The sequencing sample was made of blood. The chain employs TRBV12-3 or TRBV12-4 and TRBJ1-2, with 8 bases matching TRBD1. CDR3 in amino acids: CASSLWGQVGGYTF. CDR3 bases: TGTGCCAGCAGTTTATGGGGACAGGTCGGTGGCTACACCTTC.